This T cell receptor (beta chain) originates from a study of T cell responses to AZD1222 COVID-19 vaccine. As for the study in general: Whether given at about 4 or about 12 weeks, second doses were pooled. General study results and limits: Nearly half of unique spike-specific TCRs reportedly avoided B.1.351 and B.1.1.7 mutated regions. Baseline serostatus was positive in only a handful of AZD1222 recipients.

Notes on this clone: Its target is not known.

CDR1 and CDR2 (germline): LNHDA, SQIVND (reference sequence). Unmatched junction bases numbered 4, after V lost 1 base and J lost 1 base. This CDR3 is built from 16 residues. The method was immunoSEQ multiplex PCR; TCRdb's version includes in-frame clones alone and lacks a portion of them. This table holds approximately 130,000 clones, roughly 93% found once. Here the sequenced sample was peripheral blood, taken on day 0 of AZD1222 vaccination. The sequence came from an adult in good health. This chain uses TRBV19 with TRBJ1-5; 7 nucleotides match TRBD1. The CDR3 loop reads CASSIVTGASNQPQHF. The CDR3 nucleotides read TGTGCCAGTAGTATAGTCACAGGGGCGAGCAATCAGCCCCAGCATTTT.